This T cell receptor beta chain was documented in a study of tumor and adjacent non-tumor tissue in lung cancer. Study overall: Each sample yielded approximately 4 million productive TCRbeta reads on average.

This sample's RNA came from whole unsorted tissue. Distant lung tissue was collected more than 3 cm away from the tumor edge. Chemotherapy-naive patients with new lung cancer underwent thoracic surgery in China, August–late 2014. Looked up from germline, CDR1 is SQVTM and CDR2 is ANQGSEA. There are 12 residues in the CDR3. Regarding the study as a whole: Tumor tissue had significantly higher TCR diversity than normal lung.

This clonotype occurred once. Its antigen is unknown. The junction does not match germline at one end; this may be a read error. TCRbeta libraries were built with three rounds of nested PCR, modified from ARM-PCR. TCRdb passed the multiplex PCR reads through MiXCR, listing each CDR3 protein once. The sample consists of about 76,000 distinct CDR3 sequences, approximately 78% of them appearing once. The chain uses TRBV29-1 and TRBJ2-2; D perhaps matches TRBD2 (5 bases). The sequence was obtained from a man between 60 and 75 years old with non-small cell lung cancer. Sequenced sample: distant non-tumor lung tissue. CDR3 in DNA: TGCAGCGTTGGGCGATATTCCGGGGTGCTGTTTTTT. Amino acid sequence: CSVGRYSGVLFF.